This T cell receptor beta chain was identified during a study of STAT5B mutations in CD4+ large granular lymphocyte leukemia. Assay used: immunoSEQ multiplex PCR; TCRdb lists only in-frame clones, some missing. The repertoire holds approximately 20,000 clones, roughly 84% seen once, with approximately 13% in the top ten. The CDR3 length is 14 residues. The V gene end was trimmed by 2 bases and the J gene end by 3 bases; junction bases not matched to a gene: 3. From germline, CDR1 is SNHLY and CDR2 FYNNEI. The chain employs TRBV2 and TRBJ1-2, with 7 bases fitting TRBD1. This TCR came from a human donor in good health. The specimen sequenced was CD4+ T cells from blood buffy coats. CDR3 residues: CASSETGAYYGYTF. DNA for the CDR3: TGTGCCAGCAGTGAAACAGGGGCCTACTATGGCTACACCTTC.